The 13 T cell receptor beta chains reported below all come from one sample, sequenced in a study of cytomegalovirus exposure and HLA in healthy donors. With 60 Vbeta and 13 Jbeta primers, the PCR was carried out. The repertoire was sequenced with immunoSEQ multiplex PCR; TCRdb's copy has only in-frame clones and lacks some. Here the sample spans 150,000 to 200,000 clones, 82% being singletons. Sequences were obtained from PBMCs. The source of these receptors is a male donor in good health and CMV-seropositive.

The J gene is TRBJ2-3, the V gene TRBV2; unclear D gene. Germline V lookup: CDR1 SNHLY, CDR2 FYNNEI. The V and J ends lost 7 bases and 0 bases respectively, with 11 bases between them. This CDR3 comprises 14 residues. The CDR3 sequence: CASNPTTSTDTQYF. DNA of the CDR3: TGTGCCAGCAATCCGACAACTAGCACAGATACGCAGTATTTT.

In this sample, this clone turned up a few times. The chain links TRBV5-1 to TRBJ1-1, with D possibly TRBD1 on 5 matching bases. Germline V gives CDR1 SGHRS, CDR2 YFSETQ. V lost 0 bases and J 5 bases, leaving 8 bases between the germline ends. The CDR3 length is 13 residues. The CDR3 region is CASSLGGRTEAFF. In DNA form, the CDR3 reads TGCGCCAGCAGCTTGGGGGGGAGGACTGAAGCTTTCTTT.

The table lists this clone with a few counts. V is TRBV18 and J is TRBJ2-5; D gene uncertain. V lost 3 bases and J 1 base, leaving 9 bases between the germline ends. This CDR3 spans 14 amino acids. Germline loops: CDR1 KGHSH, CDR2 LQKENI. The CDR3 loop is CASSPSLGQETQYF. CDR3 DNA: TGTGCCAGCTCACCGTCGCTAGGCCAAGAGACCCAGTACTTC.

This clone was counted only a few times. DNA of the CDR3: TGTGCCAGCAGCCAACTTACAGGGGGCAATGAGCAGTTCTTC. As protein: CASSQLTGGNEQFF. The chain has TRBV14 and TRBJ2-1, with TRBD1 identical over 8 bases. J lost 6 bases, V lost 2 bases, and 3 bases had no gene match. CDR1 and CDR2 (germline): SGHDN, FVKESK. The CDR3 contains 14 residues.

The J gene is TRBJ1-4, the V gene TRBV27; TRBD1 is a possible D gene (6 bases). This CDR3 is built from 14 residues. V lost 3 bases, J lost 6 bases, and 11 bases lay in between. Germline assignment: CDR1 MNHEY and CDR2 SMNVEV (reference sequence). The CDR3 spells CASSFNRVDEKLFF. CDR3 DNA: TGTGCCAGCAGTTTTAACAGGGTTGATGAAAAACTGTTTTTT.

This clone has only one observation. The rearrangement uses TRBV19 and TRBJ1-5; TRBD1 matches 9 bases. The trim removed 7 bases at V and 7 bases at J, leaving 8 bases unmatched. This CDR3 contains 14 residues. CDR1 is LNHDA and CDR2 is SQIVND in the germline V gene (reference sequence). In DNA, the CDR3 is TGTGCCAGTACTCGGGGACAGGGCATGCAGCCCCAGCATTTT. It translates to CASTRGQGMQPQHF. The whole variable domain, filled in from reference TRBV19 and TRBJ1-5, reads DGGITQSPKYLFRKEGQNVTLSCEQNLNHDAMYWYRQDPGQGLRLIYYSQIVNDFQKGDIAEGYSVSREKKESFPLTVTSAQKNPTAFYLCASTRGQGMQPQHFGDGTRLSIL.

The rearrangement links TRBV10-3 to TRBJ1-2, with 9 bases that match TRBD1. V dropped 2 bases and J dropped 4; count of bases not matched to a gene: 20. The CDR3 has 20 amino acids. The V gene's germline CDR1 is ENHRY and CDR2 SYGVKD. In nucleotides, the CDR3 is TGTGCCATCAGTGAGAGGGGGTCGAGGGACAGGGCCCGATTACTCTATGGCTACACCTTC. Residues: CAISERGSRDRARLLYGYTF.

V gene TRBV7-2 combines with J gene TRBJ1-1; 10 positions match TRBD1. Trimming cost V 8 bases and J 4 bases; bases outside gene matches: 4. CDR1 is SGHTA and CDR2 is FQGNSA in the germline V gene. CDR3 length: 13 amino acids. The CDR3 loop is CASRRTGGTEAFF. The CDR3 DNA is TGTGCCAGCCGCAGGACAGGGGGCACTGAAGCTTTCTTT.

CDR3 protein: CASSPPELRGGEQYF. CDR3 sequence (DNA): TGTGCCAGCTCACCACCGGAGCTGAGAGGTGGAGAGCAGTACTTC. This chain joins TRBV18 and TRBJ2-7; D not certain. Trimming pared 0 bases from V and 7 bases from J, leaving 16 bases between. The V gene's germline CDR1 is KGHSH and CDR2 LQKENI. This CDR3 spans 15 amino acids.

This clone occurred a few times. The chain uses TRBV5-6 and TRBJ2-2; tentatively, D is TRBD2 (6 bases). CDR1 and CDR2 from the germline V gene are SGHDT and YYEEEE. This CDR3 comprises 16 residues. V was pared by 4 bases and J by 4 bases, with 17 bases between. The DNA for the CDR3 is TGTGCCAGCAGCCCCCTTGGCGGGACCGGCACCGGGGAGCTGTTTTTT. It translates to CASSPLGGTGTGELFF.

This clone was seen just once. V usage is TRBV6-1 and J usage is TRBJ1-5, with a tentative D call TRBD1 (6 bases). Trimming shortened V by 3 bases and J by 11 bases, and 23 bases separated the two germline ends. Germline V gives CDR1 MNHNS, CDR2 SASEGT. The CDR3 is 16 amino acids. This CDR3 reads CASSDLRTVATRAQHF. The CDR3 DNA follows: TGTGCCAGCAGTGATCTTAGGACAGTGGCCACCCGGGCCCAGCATTTT.

The chain has TRBV5-4 and TRBJ2-1; the match to TRBD2 covers 16 bases. The V gene end was trimmed by 3 bases and the J gene end by 7 bases; junction bases not matched to a gene: 4. This CDR3 has 16 residues. Germline loops: CDR1 SGHNT, CDR2 YYREEE (reference sequence). CDR3 loop: CASSSGTSGRVNEQFF. Written as DNA, the CDR3 is TGTGCCAGCAGCTCCGGGACTAGCGGGAGGGTGAATGAGCAGTTCTTC. The complete variable domain, with remaining parts taken from reference TRBV5-4 and TRBJ2-1, reads ETGVTQSPTHLIKTRGQQVTLRCSSQSGHNTVSWYQQALGQGPQFIFQYYREEENGRGNFPPRFSGLQFPNYSSELNVNALELDDSALYLCASSSGTSGRVNEQFFGPGTRLTVL.

The rearrangement links TRBV7-2 to TRBJ2-3, with D possibly being TRBD2 (7 bases). The germline CDR1 and CDR2 sequences are SGHTA and FQGNSA. This CDR3 is built from 11 residues. V was pared by 9 bases and J by 8 bases, with 12 bases between. The CDR3 region is CASGEGGTQYF. In nucleotides, the CDR3 is TGTGCCAGTGGGGAGGGGGGTACGCAGTATTTT.